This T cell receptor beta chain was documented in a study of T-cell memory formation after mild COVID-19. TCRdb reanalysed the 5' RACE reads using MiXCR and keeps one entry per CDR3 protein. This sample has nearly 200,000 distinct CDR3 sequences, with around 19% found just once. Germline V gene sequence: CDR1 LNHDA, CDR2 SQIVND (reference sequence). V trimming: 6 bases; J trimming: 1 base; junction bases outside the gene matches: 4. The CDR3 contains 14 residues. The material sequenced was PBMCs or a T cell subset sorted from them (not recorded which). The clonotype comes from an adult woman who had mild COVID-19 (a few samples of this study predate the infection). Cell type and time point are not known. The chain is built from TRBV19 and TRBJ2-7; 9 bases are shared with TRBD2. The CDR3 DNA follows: TGTGCCAGTAGCGGGCTAGCGGGGTCCTACGAGCAGTACTTC. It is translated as CASSGLAGSYEQYF. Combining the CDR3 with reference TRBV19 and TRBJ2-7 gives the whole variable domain DGGITQSPKYLFRKEGQNVTLSCEQNLNHDAMYWYRQDPGQGLRLIYYSQIVNDFQKGDIAEGYSVSREKKESFPLTVTSAQKNPTAFYLCASSGLAGSYEQYFGPGTRLTVT.